The 9 T cell receptor beta chains reported below all come from one sample, sequenced in a study of shared clonotypes between healthy human individuals. Repertoires were generated with immunoSEQ multiplex PCR, while TCRdb's copy carries only in-frame clones and drops some. The sample includes around 2.1 million clones, just over 90% seen only once; the top ten take about 1.8%. CD45RO-negative CD8 cells positively selected for CCR7 made up the naive population, which excluded terminally differentiated effector memory CD45RA+ cells. The sequenced sample was naive CD8+ T cells from PBMCs. The receptor set was obtained from a man between 18 and 29 years old in good health. Some clones in this sample may be carry-over from other donors' samples.

V is TRBV7-2 and J is TRBJ2-1, with 11 positions matching TRBD1. The J segment lost 2 bases and the V segment lost 4 bases, leaving 4 bases of the junction unmatched. Germline values: CDR1 SGHTA, CDR2 FQGNSA. CDR3 length: 16 residues. In nucleotides, the CDR3 is TGTGCCAGCAGCTGGACAGGGGGCTCTACCTACAATGAGCAGTTCTTC. It translates to CASSWTGGSTYNEQFF.

As concerns this clone: Other nucleotide sequences from this sample produce the same CDR3. CDR3 in DNA: TGCGCCAGCAGCCTCCCCGGGGAGCTGTTTTTT. It yields the protein CASSLPGELFF. The chain joins TRBV5-1 to TRBJ2-2, with D hard to call. The CDR3 has 11 residues. V gave up 4 bases and J gave up 6 bases, with 4 bases separating them. Germline lookup yields CDR1 SGHRS and CDR2 YFSETQ.

The chain joins TRBV7-9 to TRBJ2-7, with 9 bases matching TRBD1. Germline V CDR1 and CDR2: SEHNR, FQNEAQ (reference sequence). This CDR3 has 15 residues. V gave up 3 bases and J gave up 2 bases; unmatched junction bases: 5. The CDR3 spells CASSFLGQGTYEQYF. The CDR3 nucleotides read TGTGCCAGCAGCTTCTTGGGACAGGGCACCTACGAGCAGTACTTC. Full variable domain (outside the CDR3, taken from reference TRBV7-9 and TRBJ2-7): DTGVSQNPRHKITKRGQNVTFRCDPISEHNRLYWYRQTLGQGPEFLTYFQNEAQLEKSRLLSDRFSAERPKGSFSTLEIQRTEQGDSAMYLCASSFLGQGTYEQYFGPGTRLTVT.

This clone was counted at least ten times. Other DNA variants within this sample encode the same CDR3. This rearrangement joins TRBV6-1 to TRBJ2-7, with D perhaps TRBD1 (5 bases). This CDR3 is 14 amino acids long. The germline gives CDR1 MNHNS, CDR2 SASEGT. V lost 4 bases to trimming and J lost 3 bases, with 13 bases between them. The CDR3 spells CASSGLGVSYEQYF. The CDR3 DNA follows: TGTGCCAGCAGTGGATTAGGGGTAAGCTACGAGCAGTACTTC.

The genes are TRBV5-5 and TRBJ2-1, with unresolved D. V lost 7 bases, J lost 4 bases, and 18 bases lay in between. Germline V gene sequence: CDR1 SGHKS, CDR2 YYEKEE (reference sequence). CDR3 size: 15 residues. CDR3 in amino acids: CASGNPGISYNEQFF. The CDR3 coding sequence is TGTGCCAGCGGTAATCCAGGCATATCTTACAATGAGCAGTTCTTC.

DNA for the CDR3: TGTGCCAGCAGCCCCGCTGCGGGACAGACAACTAACTATGGCTACACCTTC. It specifies CASSPAAGQTTNYGYTF. The rearrangement uses TRBV7-9 and TRBJ1-2; 7 positions agree with TRBD1. V lost 5 bases, J lost 0 bases, and 12 bases stayed unmatched. Per the germline V gene, CDR1 is SEHNR and CDR2 is FQNEAQ (reference sequence). This CDR3 is 17 amino acids long.

The rearrangement uses TRBV11-2 and TRBJ2-3, with 7 bases aligning to TRBD2. Germline loops: CDR1 SGHAT, CDR2 FQNNGV. J gave up 3 bases and V 3 bases, and 12 bases lay outside the gene matches. This CDR3 region has 17 residues. CDR3 loop: CASSFAGGRRRTDTQYF. CDR3 sequence (DNA): TGTGCCAGCAGCTTTGCCGGGGGGAGACGAAGGACAGATACGCAGTATTTT.

The chain combines TRBV2 with TRBJ2-1; TRBD2 aligns across 9 bases. Germline V gives CDR1 SNHLY, CDR2 FYNNEI. This CDR3 spans 14 amino acids. V gave up 10 bases and J gave up 7 bases; unmatched junction bases: 11. CDR3 nucleotide sequence: TGTGCCATCCAAATAGCGGGAGTGGGGAATGAGCAGTTCTTC. It encodes CAIQIAGVGNEQFF.

The chain has TRBV28 and TRBJ1-5; D gene ambiguous. CDR3 size: 14 residues. Trimming took 3 bases from V and 7 from J, leaving 13 bases between them. CDR1 and CDR2 from the germline V gene are MDHEN and SYDVKM. CDR3: CASSFHDGVQPQHF. The CDR3 DNA reads as TGTGCCAGCAGTTTCCACGACGGCGTCCAGCCCCAGCATTTT.